Listed below are T cell receptor beta chains from one sample, sequenced in a study of cytomegalovirus exposure and HLA in healthy donors. Only in-frame clones appear in the TCRdb table, and some are missing; sequencing was by immunoSEQ multiplex PCR. The data contain around 300,000 clones, around two thirds of them seen just once; the ten biggest clones take up roughly 2.4%. The sample taken for sequencing was PBMCs. The receptor set was obtained from a female donor in good health and CMV-seronegative. Both conserved end residues are part of each CDR3. The D gene is left open where the match is weak. A row's size may be missing; if present it is once, few, many or a size class.

.	TRBV11-3	TRBJ2-1	TRBD2	CASSLTSGPSYNEQFF	TGTGCCAGCAGCCTAACTAGCGGTCCATCCTACAATGAGCAGTTCTTC
.	TRBV2	TRBJ2-2	TRBD2	CASSRLGLAGEVSGELFF	TGTGCCAGCAGCCGACTGGGACTAGCGGGAGAGGTCTCCGGGGAGCTGTTTTTT
.	TRBV4-1	TRBJ2-7	TRBD1	CASSRGSGTGSYEQYF	TGCGCCAGCAGCCGCGGATCCGGGACAGGATCCTACGAGCAGTACTTC
.	TRBV7-9	TRBJ2-3	TRBD2	CASSPSGRDRDTQYF	TGTGCCAGCAGCCCTAGCGGGAGGGATAGGGATACGCAGTATTTT
.	TRBV27	TRBJ2-2	TRBD2	CASRRLAGVTGELFF	TGTGCCAGCAGAAGACTAGCGGGGGTCACCGGGGAGCTGTTTTTT
.	TRBV5-1	TRBJ2-3	.	CASSFIQVTDTQYF	TGCGCCAGCAGCTTTATACAGGTCACAGATACGCAGTATTTT
.	TRBV27	TRBJ1-3	.	CASSTGGGSGNTIYF	TGTGCCAGCAGTACCGGGGGAGGCTCTGGAAACACCATATATTTT
few	TRBV6-1	TRBJ2-3	.	CASLESAEWDTQYF	TGTGCCAGCCTCGAGTCGGCGGAGTGGGATACGCAGTATTTT
.	TRBV28	TRBJ2-3	.	CASRTDSHTDTQYF	TGTGCCAGCAGGACAGACAGCCACACAGATACGCAGTATTTT
.	TRBV27	TRBJ2-1	.	CASSLGSKQFF	TGTGCCAGCAGTCTTGGCAGTAAGCAGTTCTTC
few	TRBV28	TRBJ1-1	TRBD1	CASSQQGGPTEAFF	TGTGCCAGCAGTCAACAGGGGGGGCCCACTGAAGCTTTCTTT
.	TRBV2	TRBJ2-1	.	CASRETVYNEQFF	TGTGCCAGCAGGGAGACAGTTTACAATGAGCAGTTCTTC
.	TRBV4-1	TRBJ2-3	TRBD1	CASSRGQGTDTQYF	TGCGCCAGCAGTCGCGGACAGGGAACAGATACGCAGTATTTT
few	TRBV5-6	TRBJ2-7	.	CASSFGLNYEQYF	TGTGCCAGCAGCTTCGGACTGAACTACGAGCAGTACTTC
.	TRBV14	TRBJ1-1	TRBD1	CASAGGAGTEAFF	TGTGCCAGCGCAGGGGGCGCGGGCACTGAAGCTTTCTTT
.	TRBV5-1	TRBJ2-3	TRBD2	CASSFGLAGHRYF	TGCGCCAGCAGCTTCGGACTAGCGGGACATCGGTATTTT
.	TRBV7-8	TRBJ1-4	.	CASSFGRLDSEGATNEKLFF	TGTGCCAGCAGCTTTGGCAGGTTAGACAGTGAAGGGGCAACTAATGAAAAACTGTTTTTT
.	TRBV28	TRBJ2-7	.	CASSPTERYEQYF	TGTGCCAGCAGCCCCACTGAGCGGTACGAGCAGTACTTC
.	TRBV2	TRBJ2-7	.	CASRPGLQYEQYF	TGTGCCAGCAGGCCGGGACTCCAATACGAGCAGTACTTC
.	TRBV5-1	TRBJ2-2	TRBD1	CASMTGINTGELFF	TGCGCCAGTATGACAGGGATAAACACCGGGGAGCTGTTTTTT
few	TRBV28	TRBJ2-7	TRBD2	CASSLPSGRKYEQYF	TGTGCCAGCAGTTTGCCTAGCGGGAGGAAGTACGAGCAGTACTTC
.	TRBV29-1	TRBJ2-3	TRBD2	CSVASGRAGDTQYF	TGCAGCGTTGCCAGCGGGAGGGCCGGAGATACGCAGTATTTT
.	TRBV7-9	TRBJ1-1	.	CASSLGTGEAFF	TGTGCCAGCAGCTTAGGCACAGGTGAGGCTTTCTTT
.	TRBV6-1	TRBJ1-4	TRBD1	CASSESGTGAEKLFF	TGTGCCAGCAGTGAATCCGGGACAGGGGCCGAAAAACTGTTTTTT
.	TRBV27	TRBJ2-2	.	CASSFRGSDTGELFF	TGTGCCAGCAGTTTCCGAGGGAGCGACACCGGGGAGCTGTTTTTT
.	TRBV9	TRBJ1-2	.	CASSAGTLGYTF	TGTGCCAGCAGCGCGGGGACTTTGGGCTACACCTTC
.	TRBV25-1	TRBJ2-7	.	CASMASFGAYEQYF	TGTGCCAGCATGGCCTCTTTCGGAGCCTACGAGCAGTACTTC
.	TRBV18	TRBJ2-2	TRBD2	CASSPLAGATNTGELFF	TGTGCCAGCTCACCACTAGCGGGAGCCACGAACACCGGGGAGCTGTTTTTT
few	TRBV18	TRBJ2-7	.	CASSPSSYEQYF	TGTGCCAGCTCACCAAGCTCCTACGAGCAGTACTTC
once	TRBV5-1	TRBJ2-4	TRBD1	CASSFSGTGNIQYF	TGCGCCAGCAGCTTTTCCGGGACAGGGAACATTCAGTACTTC
.	TRBV4-2	TRBJ2-7	TRBD1	CASSLGQGKYEQYF	TGTGCCAGCAGCCTGGGACAGGGGAAGTACGAGCAGTACTTC
.	TRBV29-1	TRBJ2-3	TRBD2	CSATRTSGRRTDTQYF	TGCAGCGCCACCCGTACTAGCGGGAGAAGGACAGATACGCAGTATTTT
once	TRBV30	TRBJ1-2	TRBD1	CAWSAGDRGSWYGYTF	TGTGCCTGGAGCGCAGGGGACAGGGGGTCGTGGTATGGCTACACCTTC
.	TRBV7-9	TRBJ2-1	TRBD1	CASHKGASSNNEQFF	TGTGCCAGCCACAAGGGGGCTAGCTCTAACAATGAGCAGTTCTTC
.	TRBV7-9	TRBJ2-7	TRBD1	CSSSRDRAPQYEQYF	TGTTCCAGCAGCAGGGACAGGGCCCCACAATACGAGCAGTACTTC
few	TRBV5-8	TRBJ1-1	TRBD1	CASGTGGQDKTEAFF	TGTGCCAGCGGCACAGGGGGCCAAGATAAAACTGAAGCTTTCTTT
.	TRBV6-1	TRBJ1-3	.	CASRDRDSGNTIYF	TGTGCCAGCAGGGACAGAGATTCTGGAAACACCATATATTTT
.	TRBV27	TRBJ1-4	.	CASSSIAGFRTNEKLFF	TGTGCCAGCAGTTCAATTGCAGGGTTCAGAACTAATGAAAAACTGTTTTTT
few	TRBV6-6	TRBJ1-5	TRBD1	CASSRDSDQPQHF	TGTGCCAGCAGCCGGGACAGTGATCAGCCCCAGCATTTT
.	TRBV29-1	TRBJ1-1	.	CSVEQGTEAFF	TGCAGCGTTGAGCAGGGAACTGAAGCTTTCTTT
few	TRBV19	TRBJ2-1	TRBD2	CASSSWTSGRSGQFF	TGTGCCAGTAGTTCCTGGACTAGCGGGAGGTCGGGGCAGTTCTTC
once	TRBV5-1	TRBJ2-7	TRBD1	CASRTGTGTYEQYF	TGCGCCAGCAGAACCGGGACAGGGACCTACGAGCAGTACTTC
.	TRBV7-9	TRBJ2-3	.	CATRLGSTDTQYF	TGTGCCACGAGGCTAGGAAGCACAGATACGCAGTATTTT
.	TRBV7-2	TRBJ2-7	TRBD2	CASSWVGTSGSIDEQYF	TGTGCCAGCAGCTGGGTGGGGACTAGCGGGAGTATCGACGAGCAGTACTTC
.	TRBV11-3	TRBJ1-3	.	CASSSRTGNTIYF	TGTGCCAGCAGCTCCCGGACAGGAAACACCATATATTTT
.	TRBV5-1	TRBJ1-3	.	CASSPQGLTSLGNTIYF	TGCGCCAGCAGCCCCCAGGGACTTACGTCTCTTGGAAACACCATATATTTT
.	TRBV5-6	TRBJ2-2	.	CASSLVSAANTGELFF	TGTGCCAGCAGCTTGGTTTCAGCGGCAAACACCGGGGAGCTGTTTTTT
once	TRBV5-5	TRBJ1-1	.	CASSLTGERAEAFF	TGTGCCAGCAGCTTGACGGGGGAGCGGGCTGAAGCTTTCTTT
.	TRBV18	TRBJ1-3	TRBD1	CASSLGPGQGRSGNTIYF	TGTGCCAGCTCACTCGGACCGGGACAGGGGAGGTCTGGAAACACCATATATTTT
.	TRBV9	TRBJ1-1	.	CASSSGRGRNTEAFF	TGTGCCAGCAGCTCTGGCAGGGGTAGGAACACTGAAGCTTTCTTT
.	TRBV27	TRBJ2-2	TRBD2	CASSLSSLLAGSTGELLF	TGTGCCAGCAGTTTATCTAGTCTACTAGCGGGGAGCACCGGGGAGCTGCTTTTT
.	TRBV30	TRBJ2-2	TRBD2	CACRTSGFQNTGELFF	TGTGCCTGTCGGACTAGCGGGTTTCAGAACACCGGGGAGCTGTTTTTT
.	TRBV7-9	TRBJ2-5	.	CASSRLVQHQETQYF	TGTGCCAGCAGCCGCCTAGTCCAGCACCAAGAGACCCAGTACTTC